This T cell receptor (beta chain) was retrieved from a study of cytomegalovirus exposure and HLA in healthy donors. Researchers ran the PCR with 60 Vbeta and 13 Jbeta primers. The table came from immunoSEQ multiplex PCR; TCRdb's copy has only in-frame clones and leaves some out. The profile covers 160,000 or so clones, with 60% to 85% appearing a single time and 1.1% to 1.5% taken by the ten largest. On this clone: The antigen is not known.

Whole-study findings and limits: Within the data, a cluster of highly shared sequence variants was likely a sequencing artifact.

The CDR3 sequence is 17 residues long. Germline V gives CDR1 MNHEY, CDR2 SMNVEV (reference sequence). The trim removed 3 bases at V and 6 bases at J, leaving 6 bases unmatched. The J gene is TRBJ2-3, the V gene TRBV27; TRBD2 matches at 16 bases. This clonotype was obtained from a woman aged 25 to 45 in good health and CMV-seronegative. The sequencing input was PBMCs. DNA for the CDR3: TGTGCCAGCAGTTTGGGGACTAGCGGGGGGGCCGGTGATACGCAGTATTTT. The encoded protein is CASSLGTSGGAGDTQYF.